This T cell receptor beta chain was observed in a study of T cell responses to AZD1222 COVID-19 vaccine. Findings and caveats of the study: Just 5 to 7 AZD1222 recipients tested seropositive at baseline. Most donors were white British, females outnumbered males, and clonal diversity was possibly underestimated. The reported proportion of spike-specific TCRs targeting unmutated variant regions was nearly half.

TCRdb keeps only in-frame clones here, not all; method: immunoSEQ multiplex PCR. The sample lists about 70,000 clones; roughly 87% were seen once. Details on this clone: The target antigen is unknown.

Germline V gene data show CDR1 as SGHAT and CDR2 as FQDESV (reference sequence). This CDR3 contains 15 residues. Trimming shortened V by 1 base and J by 3 bases, and 11 bases separated the two germline ends. The chain employs TRBV11-1 and TRBJ2-3; TRBD1 is a possible D gene (5 bases). The source of this sequence is an adult who received the AZD1222 COVID-19 vaccine. The source material was peripheral blood, sampled 28 days after the second AZD1222 dose. This CDR3 is CASSLEMTDTDTQYF. DNA of the CDR3: TGTGCCAGCAGCTTAGAGATGACAGATACAGATACGCAGTATTTT.